This TCR beta chain came from a study of shared clonotypes between healthy human individuals. Study outcomes and limitations: How much donors shared clonotypes was expected to be affected by sequencing depth.

A note on this clone: Its antigen is unknown.

Only Caucasian adults living in Nashville, Tennessee made up the donor group. The input for sorted-subset replicate PCRs was 200 ng DNA, 25,000 to 35,000 T cell genomes. Some clones are missing from TCRdb's copy, which holds only in-frame ones; the method was immunoSEQ multiplex PCR. The sample carries hundreds of thousands of clones, 90% to 96% recorded once. The CDR3 length is 13 residues. V was shortened by 2 bases and J by 9 bases, with 12 bases between the two germline ends. The germline V gene has CDR1 SGHNT and CDR2 YYREEE (reference sequence). Sequenced sample: naive CD4+ T cells sorted from blood. Subset described: CD45RA+ positively selected. This receptor was taken from a woman between 25 and 40 years old in good health. V and J are TRBV5-4 and TRBJ1-5; TRBD1 is a possible D gene (5 bases). CDR3 sequence (DNA): TGTGCCAGCAGCTTTGGGGGAAATGGGCCCCAGCATTTT. This translates into CASSFGGNGPQHF.